This T cell receptor beta chain derives from a study of early T cells in non-severe SARS-CoV-2 infection. Whole-study context: Bulk RNA isolated from unsorted whole blood underwent sequencing; chains were not paired. Study-wide results and limits: VDJdb-based annotation leaned toward anti-spike CD8 responses and missed private and CD4 specificities.

This clonotype was seen many times. The antigen is not known. The TCR library protocol attached unique molecular identifiers to the individual cDNA molecules. TCRdb analysed the 5' RACE reads with MiXCR anew, one entry per CDR3 protein. The sample records about 31,000 distinct CDR3 sequences, 5% to 6% being singletons. The TCR sequence derives from an adult who was a healthcare worker with PCR-confirmed SARS-CoV-2 infection or an uninfected control (not recorded which). The sequenced sample consisted of whole blood.

CDR3 coding DNA: TGCAGTGCGAGGACTAGCGGGAACACCGGGGAGCTGTTTTTT. It yields the protein CSARTSGNTGELFF. This chain links TRBV20-1 with TRBJ2-2, with 10 bases identical to TRBD2. Losses at the gene ends were 6 bases for V and 1 base for J; bases not matched to a gene: 2. Germline CDR1 and CDR2: DFQATT and SNEGSKA (reference sequence). CDR3 length: 14 amino acids.